The clone carrying this T cell receptor beta chain was seen just once. Its antigen is unknown. The data were taken from a study of CD8+ T cells in alopecia areata. Across the study: Tofacitinib ran for 6 to 18 months before 6 months off drug. Broader study findings: For lesional scalp, especially alopecia totalis/universalis, clonality was higher than in normal scalp. When scalp samples are sequenced, resident alphabeta T cells of normal skin are also captured.

The authors extracted RNA and reverse transcribed it into cDNA as the sequencing template. This table comes from immunoSEQ multiplex PCR, and its TCRdb copy is limited to in-frame clones, with some not included. Here the sample spans more than 150,000 clones, roughly 46% being singletons. Treatment denoted: oral pan-JAK inhibitor, 5-10 mg twice daily. CDR1 is LGHNA, CDR2 YSLEER, per germline. The CDR3 is made up of 15 amino acids. V was shortened by 3 bases and J by 4 bases, with 12 bases between the two germline ends. The genes are TRBV4-3 and TRBJ2-2; D is perhaps TRBD2 (5 bases). The source of this sequence is a human donor with alopecia areata. Sequenced material: CD8+ T cells sorted from blood, taken around week 54, from a patient treated with tofacitinib. The DNA of the CDR3 is TGCGCCAGCAGCCAGCTAACGGGGTCCACCGGGGAGCTGTTTTTT. It encodes CASSQLTGSTGELFF.